The 27 T cell receptor beta chains below come from one sample, sequenced in a study of T cell changes during pregnancy in multiple sclerosis. Repertoires were generated with immunoSEQ multiplex PCR, while TCRdb's copy carries only in-frame clones and drops some. The sample holds around 58,000 clones; roughly 91% are singletons and the top ten take 0.8% to 1%. The sequencing used peripheral blood, collected before pregnancy. The receptor set was obtained from a female donor with multiple sclerosis, enrolled in a pregnancy study.

The J gene is TRBJ2-7, the V gene TRBV7-2, with D possibly being TRBD2 (7 bases). Germline CDR1 reads SGHTA; CDR2 reads FQGNSA. V gave up 0 bases and J gave up 3 bases, with 12 bases separating them. CDR3 length: 15 amino acids. CDR3 loop: CASSLARGLSYEQYF. The DNA for the CDR3 is TGTGCCAGCAGCTTAGCGCGGGGGCTGAGCTACGAGCAGTACTTC.

V and J are TRBV9 and TRBJ2-2; 11 bases align to TRBD2. Germline values: CDR1 SGDLS, CDR2 YYNGEE. Trimming cost V 0 bases and J 6 bases; bases outside gene matches: 4. The CDR3 length is 16 residues. CDR3 bases: TGTGCCAGCAGCGTAGCTGGTAGCGGGGGGGCCGGGGAGCTGTTTTTT. Protein: CASSVAGSGGAGELFF.

V is TRBV7-3 and J is TRBJ2-5; 9 nucleotides match TRBD2. Trimming cost V 5 bases and J 3 bases; bases outside gene matches: 4. Germline CDR1 SGHTA, CDR2 FQGTGA. The CDR3 spans 14 residues. The CDR3 region is CASSGLAGEETQYF. The CDR3, as DNA: TGTGCCAGCAGCGGCTTAGCGGGGGAAGAGACCCAGTACTTC. Supplemented by reference TRBV7-3 and TRBJ2-5, the full variable domain reads GAGVSQTPSNKVTEKGKYVELRCDPISGHTALYWYRQSLGQGPEFLIYFQGTGAADDSGLPNDRFFAVRPEGSVSTLKIQRTERGDSAVYLCASSGLAGEETQYFGPGTRLLVL.

The CDR3 DNA reads TGTGCCAGCAGCTTAGTCTTCGGGGAAACCTACGAGCAGTACTTC. It specifies CASSLVFGETYEQYF. The chain links TRBV11-2 to TRBJ2-7; tentative D call: TRBD2 (5 bases). The CDR3 has 15 residues. The germline gives CDR1 SGHAT, CDR2 FQNNGV. Deletions cut 1 base from V and 2 bases from J, with 12 bases between.

V and J are TRBV9 and TRBJ1-2, with D unresolved. Germline loops: CDR1 SGDLS, CDR2 YYNGEE. Trimming left V 3 bases short and J 6 bases short, with 15 bases between. The length of the CDR3 is 14 residues. CDR3 sequence: CASSASIDLDGYTF. CDR3 bases: TGTGCCAGCAGCGCCTCCATTGACTTGGATGGCTACACCTTC. The full variable domain, in which reference TRBV9 and TRBJ1-2 provide the parts outside the CDR3, is DSGVTQTPKHLITATGQRVTLRCSPRSGDLSVYWYQQSLDQGLQFLIQYYNGEERAKGNILERFSAQQFPDLHSELNLSSLELGDSALYFCASSASIDLDGYTFGSGTRLTVV.

With regard to this clone: Germline is not matched at one junction end, which may reflect a read error. The CDR3 DNA is TGCGCCAGCAGTCAAGAGGGAGGGGCCAACTATGGCTACACCTTC. It is translated as CASSQEGGANYGYTF. The chain recombines TRBV4-3 with TRBJ1-2, with D tentatively TRBD1 (5 bases). The CDR3 has 15 amino acids. The V gene's germline CDR1 is LGHNA and CDR2 YSLEER.

The chain is built from TRBV6-5 and TRBJ1-2; 10 bases match TRBD1. This CDR3 has 14 amino acids. Trimming took 6 bases from V and 0 from J; bases not matched to a gene: 1. The germline gives CDR1 MNHEY, CDR2 SVGAGI. The CDR3 nucleotides read TGTGCCAGCAGGGGGACAGGGGCTAACTATGGCTACACCTTC. Residues: CASRGTGANYGYTF.

The chain joins TRBV13 to TRBJ2-7; TRBD1 aligns across 11 bases. The length of the CDR3 is 16 residues. The J segment lost 6 bases and the V segment lost 5 bases, leaving 12 bases of the junction unmatched. CDR1 and CDR2 from the germline V gene are PRHDT and FYEKMQ (reference sequence). The CDR3 here is CASSPRTGGELPEQYF. The DNA for the CDR3 is TGTGCCAGCAGCCCCAGGACAGGGGGCGAGTTGCCCGAGCAGTACTTC.

The V gene is TRBV5-4, the J gene TRBJ2-1; TRBD1 might be the D (6 bases). V was cut by 5 bases and J by 4 bases, with 10 bases left in between. CDR3 size: 13 residues. The germline CDR1 and CDR2 sequences are SGHNT and YYREEE (reference sequence). The CDR3 nucleotides read TGTGCCAGCAGGGGGACACGATACAATGAGCAGTTCTTC. Its translation is CASRGTRYNEQFF.

This chain uses TRBV4-3 with TRBJ2-7; D unclear. The germline CDR1 and CDR2 sequences are LGHNA and YSLEER. The CDR3 has 15 residues. Trimming pared 0 bases from V and 0 bases from J, leaving 9 bases between. The CDR3 DNA sequence: TGCGCCAGCAGCCAAGATAACAGCTTCTCCTACGAGCAGTACTTC. It yields the protein CASSQDNSFSYEQYF.

The CDR3 is CASRGDGQGDNEQFF. The CDR3 DNA reads as TGTGCCAGCAGGGGAGATGGACAGGGAGACAATGAGCAGTTCTTC. This rearrangement joins TRBV6-1 to TRBJ2-1; 8 bases line up with TRBD1. Germline lookup yields CDR1 MNHNS and CDR2 SASEGT. Losses at the gene ends were 6 bases for V and 5 bases for J; bases not matched to a gene: 9. This CDR3 has 15 residues.

J is TRBJ2-7 and V is TRBV18, with 7 bases lining up with TRBD1. J lost 6 bases, V lost 2 bases, and 7 bases had no gene match. The CDR3 is 14 amino acids. Germline CDR1 reads KGHSH; CDR2 reads LQKENI. CDR3 coding DNA: TGTGCCAGCTCACCAAATTGGGCAGGGGGCGAGCAGTACTTC. Its translation is CASSPNWAGGEQYF.

A single count supports this clone. This rearrangement joins TRBV9 to TRBJ2-5, with D possibly matching TRBD2 (5 bases). Germline V gene data show CDR1 as SGDLS and CDR2 as YYNGEE. V dropped 4 bases and J dropped 5 bases, with 15 bases sitting between them. The CDR3 runs to 14 residues. The CDR3 DNA is TGTGCCAGCAGCCCCGGGGTGGGCGGCGAGACCCAGTACTTC. Protein sequence: CASSPGVGGETQYF.

CDR3: CASSANRDTGELFF. CDR3 in DNA: TGTGCCAGCAGTGCCAACAGGGACACCGGGGAGCTGTTTTTT. The chain combines TRBV6-4 with TRBJ2-2; the D gene is possibly TRBD1 (6 bases). CDR1 and CDR2 from the germline V gene are MRHNA and SNTAGT. V lost 4 bases and J lost 3, with 9 bases in between. This CDR3 has 14 amino acids.

This clone was observed a few times. This sequence joins TRBV6-4 and TRBJ2-5, with 11 bases matching TRBD2. Germline V gene data show CDR1 as MRHNA and CDR2 as SNTAGT. The CDR3 has 15 amino acids. The V segment lost 3 bases and the J segment 5 bases; nucleotides outside the gene matches: 5. The DNA of the CDR3 is TGTGCCAGCAGTGAAGTAGCGGGGGGGCAGGAGACCCAGTACTTC. Protein: CASSEVAGGQETQYF.

The chain couples TRBV6-1 to TRBJ1-2, with 8 bases fitting TRBD1. V lost 5 bases to trimming and J lost 2 bases; unmatched junction nucleotides: 4. CDR3 size: 14 residues. Germline CDR1 is MNHNS and CDR2 is SASEGT. Here the CDR3 DNA reads TGTGCCAGCAGTAGACAGGGGACCAACTATGGCTACACCTTC. It codes for CASSRQGTNYGYTF.

The genes are TRBV5-1 and TRBJ1-4; maybe TRBD1 (5 bases). Trimming stripped 2 bases from V and 2 bases from J, with 13 bases between. The CDR3 contains 16 residues. Looked up from germline, CDR1 is SGHRS and CDR2 is YFSETQ. The DNA of the CDR3 is TGCGCCAGCAGCTTAAGACAGAGTCGGACTAATGAAAAACTGTTTTTT. Its translation is CASSLRQSRTNEKLFF.

The rearrangement uses TRBV6-4 and TRBJ2-2, with TRBD1 identical over 7 bases. V gave up 0 bases and J gave up 7 bases; unmatched junction bases: 8. Germline V gives CDR1 MRHNA, CDR2 SNTAGT. The CDR3 spans 16 residues. The CDR3 spells CASSDSPGTDVGELFF. The CDR3 region has the DNA TGTGCCAGCAGTGACTCGCCCGGGACAGATGTCGGGGAGCTGTTTTTT.

V gene TRBV30 combines with J gene TRBJ1-3, with 10 bases matching TRBD1. The CDR3 length is 14 residues. The germline gives CDR1 GTSNPN, CDR2 SVGIG (reference sequence). The CDR3 sequence is CVGGQGNPGNTIYF. The CDR3, as DNA: TGTGTGGGGGGACAGGGGAATCCTGGAAACACCATATATTTT.

The rearrangement links TRBV5-4 to TRBJ2-7, with 8 positions matching TRBD2. Per the germline V gene, CDR1 is SGHNT and CDR2 is YYREEE (reference sequence). The CDR3 consists of 16 residues. J gave up 9 bases and V 4 bases, and 18 bases lay outside the gene matches. CDR3 DNA sequence: TGTGCCAGCAGCCTGGGGGTGGCGGGGGGTGGAGTCGGGCAGTACTTC. Protein sequence: CASSLGVAGGGVGQYF. The full variable domain, rest sourced from reference TRBV5-4 and TRBJ2-7, is ETGVTQSPTHLIKTRGQQVTLRCSSQSGHNTVSWYQQALGQGPQFIFQYYREEENGRGNFPPRFSGLQFPNYSSELNVNALELDDSALYLCASSLGVAGGGVGQYFGPGTRLTVT.

This sequence joins TRBV4-3 and TRBJ1-2, with TRBD1 as a possible D gene (5 bases). V was shortened by 0 bases and J by 6 bases, with 14 bases between the two germline ends. This CDR3 contains 15 residues. The V gene's germline CDR1 is LGHNA and CDR2 YSLEER. The DNA for the CDR3 is TGCGCCAGCAGCCAAGATGAAGGGGTGTATAATGGCTACACCTTC. It encodes CASSQDEGVYNGYTF.

The rearrangement joins TRBV4-3 to TRBJ1-1, with D possibly TRBD1 on 5 matching bases. The germline V gene has CDR1 LGHNA and CDR2 YSLEER. V was trimmed by 5 bases and J by 1 base, leaving 11 bases between them. CDR3 length: 14 residues. The CDR3 here is CASSGTRGNTEAFF. The CDR3 DNA sequence: TGCGCCAGCAGCGGGACGCGGGGGAACACTGAAGCTTTCTTT.

The chain couples TRBV9 to TRBJ2-7, with 9 bases that match TRBD2. This CDR3 is 14 amino acids long. V lost 3 bases to trimming and J lost 4 bases; unmatched junction nucleotides: 5. The germline gives CDR1 SGDLS, CDR2 YYNGEE. The CDR3 DNA sequence: TGTGCCAGCAGCGCTACTAGCGGGCCATACGAGCAGTACTTC. Its protein product is CASSATSGPYEQYF.

The chain recombines TRBV7-3 with TRBJ2-5; unclear D gene. The germline V and J ends were trimmed by 1 base and 5 bases, with 8 bases remaining between them. Germline-derived CDR1 and CDR2 are SGHTA and FQGTGA. The CDR3 length is 13 residues. This chain's CDR3 is CASSLSVMETQYF. The DNA of the CDR3 is TGTGCCAGCAGCTTAAGCGTTATGGAGACCCAGTACTTC.

The chain has TRBV30 and TRBJ2-2; possible D gene TRBD1, 5 bases. The CDR3 sequence is 13 residues long. The V and J ends lost 2 bases and 6 bases respectively, with 10 bases between them. Germline V lookup: CDR1 GTSNPN, CDR2 SVGIG (reference sequence). The CDR3 loop is CAWSIAGSGELFF. The CDR3 nucleotides are TGTGCCTGGAGTATCGCAGGGTCCGGGGAGCTGTTTTTT.

This clone was recorded a few times. The chain combines TRBV7-9 with TRBJ1-1, with D perhaps TRBD1 (6 bases). Trimming cost V 7 bases and J 1 base, with 13 bases left between them. The CDR3 extends over 14 amino acids. Germline values: CDR1 SEHNR, CDR2 FQNEAQ (reference sequence). CDR3 loop: CASTLRGSNTEAFF. The CDR3 nucleotides are TGTGCCAGCACCCTAAGGGGGTCGAACACTGAAGCTTTCTTT.

The rearrangement joins TRBV5-6 to TRBJ2-5; D is uncertain. The germline CDR1 and CDR2 sequences are SGHDT and YYEEEE. There are 14 residues in the CDR3. V was pared by 4 bases and J by 4 bases, with 14 bases between. Written as DNA, the CDR3 is TGTGCCAGCAGCCTATCGAGCGTAGGAGAGACCCAGTACTTC. Protein sequence: CASSLSSVGETQYF.